This TCR beta chain derives from a study of blood T cell repertoires in COVID-19. This CDR3 region has 12 residues. This clone was seen just once. Participant age was about 18 to 89 years, and participants resided in fewer than 25 US areas. Libraries were prepared by immunoSEQ multiplex PCR; TCRdb keeps only in-frame clonotypes and omits some of them. The profile covers 150,000 to 200,000 clones, with more than 65% appearing a single time and about 15% taken by the ten largest. This rearrangement joins TRBV21-1 to TRBJ1-1; TRBD1 reflects the table's D call only, with no check against the DNA. TRBV21-1 is an annotated pseudogene. The sample comprised PBMCs or T cells enriched from blood (not recorded which). The receptor was isolated from a man aged 45-65 years who had recovered from COVID-19. In nucleotides, the CDR3 is TGTGCCAGCAGCCCAGGCCTCACTGAAGCTTTCTTT. This sequence encodes CASSPGLTEAFF.